This T cell receptor beta chain is from a study of cytomegalovirus exposure and HLA in healthy donors (dated by TCRdb to about 2017). Concerning the study at large: An earlier analysis of several hundred of the donors reported approximately 280 Gb of sequence data and 95 million to 140 million unique TCR beta sequences obtained from roughly 170 million T cells. Every repertoire in the discovery cohort had been generated on one and the same sequencing platform. Both class I and class II loci were covered by HLA typing, at four-digit resolution. Approximately 310 gigabases of sequencing data and roughly 90 million unique TCR sequences were included in an early release covering 500 to 750 HLA-typed donors. Donor age, sex, ethnicity and CMV serostatus were collected together with the repertoire data. Roughly five DR-DQ haplotypes were treated as single units for association and clustering because of strong linkage in the cohort. The study combined high-throughput TCR immunosequencing, statistical association of individual TCRs with disease status, and machine learning to predict cytomegalovirus infection status. A later genetic analysis took genome-wide SNP genotypes for about 65% of the roughly 670 donors and used that subset as a discovery cohort. In an earlier analysis of 500 to 650 of the donors, high-throughput TCR beta sequencing was used to judge whether each TCR beta V gene segment behaved as functional or pseudogenic. Of the 350 to 400 genotyped donors, approximately 82% fell in the genetic ancestry cluster associated with self-reported Caucasian donors. The number of typed donors differed by locus: about 620-630 for A, B, C, DRB1 and DQB1; approximately 540 for DQA1; over 600 for DPA1; and some 430 for DPB1. The T cell repertoires of about 700 subjects were profiled by immunosequencing and related to cytomegalovirus serostatus. To study patterns of TCR occurrence, a later analysis re-analyzed previously published TCR beta repertoires from 700 or so donors and added high-resolution HLA genotyping. The study aimed to test whether cataloging public T cell receptors could reveal signatures of past pathogen exposure. Besides the first cohort of around 700 subjects, a separate validation cohort made up of 120 different subjects was used. On average, over 200,000 unique TCR beta nucleotide sequences were sequenced per donor among a few hundred genotyped donors of the cohort, with roughly 18% of those sequences being non-productive. In the later analysis, no new phenotypic data were used to find candidate immune exposures; instead, reliance was placed on TCR beta sequences and their occurrence across donors. The research as a whole found: Because HLA typing was unavailable for some donors at each locus, only the typed subset was used in association tests. In this cohort, only TCR beta chains were sequenced, and detectable features were limited by the absence of alpha or paired-chain data. CMV serostatus was the only immune exposure information available for the cohort. When HLA alleles, especially DR and DQ, strongly co-occurred, attributing TCR associations to individual alleles was difficult. An association between a missense DCLRE1C variant and V-gene and J-gene trimming of TCR beta chains was found in a later genetic analysis and replicated in an independent cohort. According to the authors, the approach could potentially be generalized to other disease states and immunological phenotypes. A later analysis reported that several top co-occurrence clusters appeared linked to parvovirus B19, influenza, CMV and Epstein-Barr virus. Most CMV-associated TCR beta chains appeared to be HLA-restricted in a later analysis, and the HLA associations seemed to be driven largely by CMV exposure. Compared with equally common non-associated chains, HLA-associated TCR beta chains in a later analysis were more clonally expanded and had lower generation probabilities. The 87-base-pair reads could not distinguish some IMGT-functional V segments, including TRBV6-2 and TRBV6-3, so those segments were excluded. Presence/absence analyses assumed roughly uniform sequencing depth across donors, an assumption that may not hold. A later analysis found that TCR association rates varied across HLA loci, with DRB1 alleles showing the most associated TCRs and HLA-C alleles the fewest. Broadly in line with IMGT annotations, most TCR beta V segments showed up in productive rearrangements about 87% or about 30% of the time in an earlier analysis of several hundred of the donors. A further reported finding was that TCR beta sequences accurately predicted the HLA-A and HLA-B alleles for most subjects in the first cohort. Most TCR sequences were observed very rarely across donors, whereas some public TCRs were present in many individuals. A total of fewer than 200 TCR beta chains were listed by the study as associated with cytomegalovirus. In a later genetic analysis, fewer N-insertions in productive TCRs were reported among donors in an Asian-associated ancestry cluster than the roughly 670-donor mean. Correlated functional status among segregating V segments might be attributable to linkage disequilibrium, but an unknown experimental factor could not be ruled out. The classifier was reported to diagnose cytomegalovirus status with high specificity and sensitivity in both the original cohort and the validation cohort. A few of the identified cytomegalovirus-associated TCR beta chains were confirmed in vitro to be specific for cytomegalovirus antigens. In a later analysis, some 17,000 TCR beta sequences were associated with specific HLA alleles at a false discovery rate of 0.05. Approximately 16 rarely observed V segments, including chromosome 9 orphons, were excluded from the earlier analysis of several hundred of the donors because counts were too low. The sequencing pipeline was judged likely to have produced a cluster of highly shared sequence variants as a technical artifact.

As to this clone: Its antigen specificity is not known. No base quality values were provided; no much bigger clone lies one nucleotide off.

Receptor libraries were prepared by the immunoSEQ multiplex PCR assay. The multiplex PCR relied on a mix of 60 forward primers for TCR Vbeta segments and 13 reverse primers for TCR Jbeta segments. The CDR3 region of rearranged TCR beta genes was amplified from genomic DNA with a multiplex PCR assay. On the Illumina HiSeq System, the amplified TCR beta libraries were sequenced as 87-base-pair reads. On the study's bioinformatics: In a later analysis, approximately 74 million unique TCR beta chains were counted across the 500 to 850 repertoires, and roughly 11 million of these chains were shared by at least two donors. A nearest-neighbor algorithm error-corrected the raw reads and collapsed the reads into unique sequences, merging closely related sequences to remove PCR and sequencing errors. Alignment of CDR3 sequences to IMGT reference sequences was used to assign V, D and J gene segments. For a sequence to be retained, a match of at least six nucleotides was required to both a V gene segment and a J gene segment. A rearrangement was called productive if the CDR3 had no stop codons and remained in frame with V and J, and every other rearrangement was called non-productive. CDR3 was defined by IMGT convention, running from the second conserved V-encoded cysteine to the conserved J-encoded phenylalanine. In an earlier analysis of just under 600 of the donors, sequences lacking an unambiguous match to a single V gene segment were excluded. An earlier analysis of a few hundred of the donors called V segments functional above 56.7% productive rearrangements and segregating when the between-donor standard deviation exceeded 5%. A statistical classification framework was built for diagnosing cytomegalovirus status from the catalog of TCR beta chain sequences. In a later analysis, TCR nucleotide sequences were compared against IMGT/GENE-DB human TR gene sequences so that V and J genes could be assigned. A later analysis assigned CDR3 sequences and most-parsimonious VDJ recombination scenarios with the TCRdist pipeline. A later analysis defined each TCR beta chain by its CDR3 amino acid sequence plus V-gene family, and excluded reads lacking a unique V-gene family. As a way to deal with suspected cross-contamination and a sequencing artifact, a later analysis dropped 450 to 700 nucleotide sequences that were highly shared and had low generation probability. A later analysis calculated a clonal expansion index for each public chain from normalized within-repertoire ranks of inferred template counts. In a later analysis, generation probabilities were computed with a VDJ recombination model fitted to out-of-frame rearrangements, and the resulting probabilities were checked against IGoR. In a later analysis, hypergeometric tests were used to score TCR-TCR, TCR-HLA and TCR-CMV co-occurrence, with a repertoire-size bias correction applied to TCR pairs. In a later analysis, false discovery rates were estimated by permuting HLA or CMV assignments 20 times. In a later analysis, co-occurring TCRs were grouped using DBSCAN, and TCRdist sequence similarity was added for clustering within HLA-allele-positive subsets. Repertoires with fewer than 30,000 or more than 120,000 public chains, plus five repertoires with anomalous nucleotide sharing, were excluded from co-occurrence clustering. TCRdb re-hosts the immuneACCESS table, in-frame sequences only. Its copies lack some clones; in the studies checked, an unresolved V gene accounts for under half of them, and the cause for the rest is not known. That table gives V, J and clone size, and the DNA gave D and trimming. In all, the sample holds roughly 100,000 clones, and approximately 71% of those were seen once. The top ten clones comprise roughly 9.3% of the sample.

The germline V gene gives CDR1 as LGHNA and CDR2 as YNFKEQ. V and J are trimmed by 4 bases and 5 bases, and the gene matches miss 13 bases of the junction. The CDR3, from cysteine to phenylalanine, totals 17 residues. The only DNA kept is the CDR3, 51 bases in frame from the first base. The cohort consisted of hundreds of healthy bone marrow donors. All cohort members were sampled while nominally healthy, although unrecorded immune exposures were likely present. The donor tested CMV seropositive and was one of the 289 seropositive cohort members. Every donor gave a peripheral blood sample, and the peripheral blood mononuclear cells from that sample were used for TCR beta sequencing. Genomic DNA was extracted from the blood cell samples with the Qiagen DNeasy Blood Extraction Kit.

This sequence was found in a male donor in good health and CMV-seropositive. Sequencing used PBMCs. The sequence is built from TRBV4-2 and TRBJ1-2; TRBD1 fits 10 bases in the junction. The CDR3 loop reads CASSPIPGQGIGYGYTF. The bases read TGTGCCAGCAGCCCCATACCGGGACAGGGGATCGGGTATGGCTACACCTTC.